This TCR beta chain was identified in a study of blood T cells in healthy people across ages. For the second PCR, which ran for roughly 7 to 11 cycles, a sample-barcoded 5' primer and a J-beta primer mix were used. Via MiXCR, TCRdb re-called the 5' RACE reads, giving one row per CDR3 protein. The sample lists around 1,000,000 distinct CDR3 sequences, 35% to 40% seen once, with 13% in the top ten. As to this clonotype: The junction does not match germline at one end; this may be a read error.

Germline V lookup: CDR1 SEHNR, CDR2 FQNEAQ (reference sequence). The CDR3 runs 12 residues. The rearrangement joins TRBV7-9 to TRBJ1-2; D is perhaps TRBD1 (5 bases). This clonotype originated in a man between 18 and 29 years old in good health. The sample comprised blood. The CDR3 region has the DNA TGTGTCAGCAGCGGGGGACTGGGAGGCTACACCTTC. This encodes CVSSGGLGGYTF.